The next 32 T cell receptor beta chains were all read from a single sample in a study of cytomegalovirus exposure and HLA in healthy donors. The PCR was carried out with 60 Vbeta primers and 13 Jbeta primers. Assay used: immunoSEQ multiplex PCR; TCRdb lists only in-frame clones, some missing. The sample lists 70,000 to 90,000 clones; around 70% were seen once. Sequencing was performed on PBMCs. The source is a man between 40 and 49 years old in good health and CMV-seropositive.

The rearrangement links TRBV5-1 to TRBJ2-5; 9 nucleotides line up with TRBD1. The CDR3 covers 15 residues. Per the germline V gene, CDR1 is SGHRS and CDR2 is YFSETQ. J gave up 4 bases and V 4 bases, and 8 bases lay outside the gene matches. The CDR3 coding sequence is TGCGCCAGCAGCCCGGGGGACAGGGTAGGAGAGACCCAGTACTTC. This translates into CASSPGDRVGETQYF.

The chain combines TRBV6-5 with TRBJ2-2; D is unresolved. Germline V gene data show CDR1 as MNHEY and CDR2 as SVGAGI. The CDR3 is 14 amino acids. The V end was cut by 8 bases, the J end by 5 bases, with 15 bases between. CDR3 nucleotide sequence: TGTGCCAGCGGGCTACAGAGTATAACCGGGGAGCTGTTTTTT. Amino acids: CASGLQSITGELFF.

This clone appeared once. This rearrangement joins TRBV6-5 to TRBJ1-1; tentative D call: TRBD1 (5 bases). The V end lost 1 base, the J end lost 8 bases, and 14 bases lay between the germline ends. This CDR3 is built from 14 residues. Germline V gene data show CDR1 as MNHEY and CDR2 as SVGAGI. The CDR3 loop reads CASSYFDSLSEAFF. CDR3 DNA: TGTGCCAGCAGTTACTTCGACAGCCTCTCCGAAGCTTTCTTT.

This clone was counted between two and nine times. V gene TRBV7-9 combines with J gene TRBJ1-1; D possibly corresponds to TRBD1 (6 bases). The germline CDR1 and CDR2 sequences are SEHNR and FQNEAQ (reference sequence). CDR3 length: 11 amino acids. V dropped 10 bases and J dropped 11 bases, with 17 bases sitting between them. CDR3 sequence: CATETGKDAFF. In nucleotides, the CDR3 is TGTGCCACGGAAACAGGGAAGGATGCTTTCTTT.

This chain joins TRBV19 and TRBJ1-3; maybe TRBD1 (5 bases). CDR3 length equals 14 residues. With 6 bases removed from V and 0 bases from J, the gap between germline ends came to 9 bases. Germline CDR1 and CDR2: LNHDA and SQIVND (reference sequence). The DNA of the CDR3 is TGTGCCAGTAGCCTCGACAGCTCTGGAAACACCATATATTTT. Amino acids: CASSLDSSGNTIYF. The complete variable domain, with remaining parts taken from reference TRBV19 and TRBJ1-3, reads DGGITQSPKYLFRKEGQNVTLSCEQNLNHDAMYWYRQDPGQGLRLIYYSQIVNDFQKGDIAEGYSVSREKKESFPLTVTSAQKNPTAFYLCASSLDSSGNTIYFGEGSWLTVV.

The gene calls are TRBV6-1 and TRBJ1-4, with TRBD1 matching over 9 bases. The CDR3 covers 14 residues. The germline V gene has CDR1 MNHNS and CDR2 SASEGT. J gave up 6 bases and V 3 bases, and 2 bases lay outside the gene matches. Written as DNA, the CDR3 is TGTGCCAGCAGTGACCGGGACAGGGATGAAAAACTGTTTTTT. Amino acid sequence: CASSDRDRDEKLFF.

The chain carries TRBV4-3 and TRBJ1-4; D unclear. Germline CDR1 and CDR2: LGHNA and YSLEER. V was shortened by 3 bases and J by 8 bases, with 4 bases between the two germline ends. The CDR3 loop spans 11 amino acids. CDR3 nucleotides: TGCGCCAGCAGCCATTTAGAAAAACTGTTTTTT. Amino acid sequence: CASSHLEKLFF.

V and J are TRBV7-6 and TRBJ1-2; 8 nucleotides line up with TRBD1. Trimming at V came to 1 base and at J to 8 bases, leaving 3 bases not matched to a gene. CDR3 length: 13 amino acids. In germline, CDR1 is SGHVS, CDR2 FNYEAQ. CDR3 region: CASSLGQGWGYTF. CDR3 bases: TGTGCCAGCAGCTTAGGACAGGGGTGGGGCTACACCTTC.

J is TRBJ2-7 and V is TRBV5-1; TRBD1 matches 8 bases. This CDR3 has 14 amino acids. Looked up from germline, CDR1 is SGHRS and CDR2 is YFSETQ. Trimming at V came to 4 bases and at J to 4 bases, leaving 7 bases not matched to a gene. The CDR3 bases are TGCGCCAGCAGCCCCGGGACAGGACATTACGAGCAGTACTTC. Translation gives CASSPGTGHYEQYF.

The gene calls are TRBV7-6 and TRBJ2-5; TRBD2 matches 12 bases. Unmatched junction bases numbered 3, after V lost 2 bases and J lost 2 bases. The length of the CDR3 is 16 residues. Looked up from germline, CDR1 is SGHVS and CDR2 is FNYEAQ. The CDR3 protein is CASSLLTSGGQETQYF. CDR3 bases: TGTGCCAGCAGCTTACTCACTAGCGGGGGGCAAGAGACCCAGTACTTC. Together with reference TRBV7-6 and TRBJ2-5, the CDR3 gives the full variable domain: GAGVSQSPRYKVTKRGQDVALRCDPISGHVSLYWYRQALGQGPEFLTYFNYEAQQDKSGLPNDRFSAERPEGSISTLTIQRTEQRDSAMYRCASSLLTSGGQETQYFGPGTRLLVL.

The chain combines TRBV19 with TRBJ2-2; TRBD1 aligns across 10 bases. The CDR3 is made up of 13 amino acids. The V gene's germline CDR1 is LNHDA and CDR2 SQIVND (reference sequence). V shed 10 bases, J shed 5 bases, and the junction held 4 bases outside the gene matches. This CDR3 is CATDRGATGELFF. The CDR3 DNA follows: TGTGCCACGGACAGGGGGGCGACCGGGGAGCTGTTTTTT.

This clone occurred a few times. The chain recombines TRBV30 with TRBJ1-5; 10 bases map to TRBD1. The CDR3 spans 15 residues. The V segment lost 1 base and the J segment 4 bases; nucleotides outside the gene matches: 4. Germline CDR1 is GTSNPN and CDR2 is SVGIG (reference sequence). CDR3 nucleotides: TGTGCCTGGAGTGCTCGGACAGGGGGAAATCAGCCCCAGCATTTT. It specifies CAWSARTGGNQPQHF.

The V and J genes are TRBV6-1 and TRBJ2-7, with 9 bases identical to TRBD2. The CDR3 runs to 14 residues. V lost 8 bases and J lost 2; bases outside the gene matches: 7. Germline-derived CDR1 and CDR2 are MNHNS and SASEGT. CDR3 DNA: TGTGCCAGCGTGGGACTAGCAGAGCCCTACGAGCAGTACTTC. Its translation: CASVGLAEPYEQYF.

The chain carries TRBV4-1 and TRBJ2-7; 10 bases are a match to TRBD2. There are 18 residues in the CDR3. CDR1 is MGHRA, CDR2 YSYEKL, per germline. V trimming: 4 bases; J trimming: 4 bases; junction bases outside the gene matches: 16. CDR3: CASSPHHTGTSVPYEQYF. CDR3 coding DNA: TGCGCCAGCAGCCCCCACCACACCGGGACTAGCGTCCCGTACGAGCAGTACTTC.

The chain employs TRBV7-9 and TRBJ1-2; 8 nucleotides align to TRBD1. V was clipped by 6 bases and J by 7 bases; unmatched bases: 16. CDR1 and CDR2 (germline): SEHNR, FQNEAQ (reference sequence). CDR3 length equals 16 residues. The CDR3 region is CASRHTQGATSLGYTF. DNA of the CDR3: TGTGCCAGCAGGCATACTCAGGGGGCGACCTCCCTTGGCTACACCTTC.

The rearrangement joins TRBV2 to TRBJ1-5; 10 bases fit TRBD1. V dropped 6 bases and J dropped 7; count of bases not matched to a gene: 12. Germline V lookup: CDR1 SNHLY, CDR2 FYNNEI. The CDR3 has 16 amino acids. CDR3 sequence (DNA): TGTGCCAGCAGGGCAGGGACAGGGGTCAGGGGCCAGCCCCAGCATTTT. Amino acid sequence: CASRAGTGVRGQPQHF.

This clone was seen more than once but under ten times. The CDR3 nucleotides are TGCGCCAGCAGACTTCCCGACAGGGGGTATTGGGATACGCAGTATTTT. It is translated as CASRLPDRGYWDTQYF. The chain recombines TRBV5-1 with TRBJ2-3; TRBD1 matches 9 bases. The germline V gene has CDR1 SGHRS and CDR2 YFSETQ. The CDR3 spans 16 residues. The junction had 13 bases not matched to a gene; V was cut back by 5 bases and J by 6 bases.

This chain joins TRBV10-1 and TRBJ2-1; unclear D gene. The CDR3 has 15 amino acids. The germline V gene has CDR1 WNHNN and CDR2 SYGVQD (reference sequence). Trimming shortened V by 1 base and J by 5 bases, and 12 bases separated the two germline ends. CDR3 region: CASSELVSANNEQFF. The DNA of the CDR3 is TGCGCCAGCAGTGAGTTAGTCAGCGCGAACAATGAGCAGTTCTTC.

This sequence joins TRBV5-5 and TRBJ1-6, with 8 bases fitting TRBD1. There are 14 residues in the CDR3. Germline lookup yields CDR1 SGHKS and CDR2 YYEKEE (reference sequence). With 1 base clipped from V and 8 bases from J, the junction kept 2 bases outside the gene matches. The CDR3 coding sequence is TGTGCCAGCAGCTTGACAGGGGGGGATTCACCCCTCCACTTT. This encodes CASSLTGGDSPLHF.

The gene calls are TRBV7-9 and TRBJ1-1; the match to TRBD1 covers 12 bases. V shed 5 bases and J 8 bases; nucleotides not matched to a gene: 3. CDR1 SEHNR and CDR2 FQNEAQ come from the germline V gene (reference sequence). CDR3 length equals 13 residues. Written as DNA, the CDR3 is TGTGCCAGCAGCGGGACAGGGGGCTCCGAAGCTTTCTTT. Translation: CASSGTGGSEAFF.

This chain links TRBV7-9 with TRBJ2-1; TRBD2 might be the D (7 bases). The CDR3 has 13 amino acids. V lost 8 bases and J lost 7, with 15 bases in between. CDR1 and CDR2 from the germline V gene are SEHNR and FQNEAQ (reference sequence). This CDR3 is CASGTRGGNEQFF. The CDR3 nucleotides read TGTGCCAGCGGCACTAGGGGGGGAAATGAGCAGTTCTTC.

The V gene is TRBV10-3, the J gene TRBJ2-1, with a tentative D call TRBD1 (5 bases). CDR1 and CDR2 (germline): ENHRY, SYGVKD. V shed 2 bases and J shed 5 bases, with 13 bases lying between them. The CDR3 runs to 15 residues. The CDR3 region has the DNA TGTGCCATCAGTGAGGGCAGGGTGGTCCACAATGAGCAGTTCTTC. Its translation is CAISEGRVVHNEQFF.

The chain is built from TRBV7-9 and TRBJ1-1; D call uncertain. The germline V and J ends were trimmed by 5 bases and 3 bases, with 10 bases remaining between them. Germline values: CDR1 SEHNR, CDR2 FQNEAQ (reference sequence). The CDR3 length is 13 residues. DNA for the CDR3: TGTGCCAGCAGCCTAGATAGCTACACTGAAGCTTTCTTT. It codes for CASSLDSYTEAFF.

The chain links TRBV15 to TRBJ1-1; no definite D call. The germline V and J ends were trimmed by 0 bases and 4 bases, with 6 bases remaining between them. Germline CDR1 LNHNV, CDR2 YYDKDF (reference sequence). The CDR3 has 13 residues. Here the CDR3 reads CATSRDPGTEAFF. CDR3 nucleotide sequence: TGTGCCACCAGCAGAGATCCGGGCACTGAAGCTTTCTTT.

The chain joins TRBV5-8 to TRBJ1-5; 7 nucleotides align to TRBD1. The germline V gene has CDR1 SGHTS and CDR2 YDEGEE. This CDR3 contains 19 residues. Germline trimming cut 0 bases from V and 0 bases from J; bases unmatched to any gene: 12. The CDR3 reads CASSLAESYGTDSNQPQHF. The CDR3 DNA is TGTGCCAGCAGCTTGGCCGAGTCGTACGGGACAGATAGCAATCAGCCCCAGCATTTT. The whole variable domain, remainder taken from reference TRBV5-8 and TRBJ1-5, is EAGVTQSPTHLIKTRGQQATLRCSPISGHTSVYWYQQALGLGLQFLLWYDEGEERNRGNFPPRFSGRQFPNYSSELNVNALELEDSALYLCASSLAESYGTDSNQPQHFGDGTRLSIL.

This clone occurred a few times. J is TRBJ1-1 and V is TRBV6-5; possible D gene TRBD1, 6 bases. Trimming stripped 3 bases from V and 2 bases from J, with 13 bases between. The CDR3 extends over 15 amino acids. CDR1 and CDR2 from the germline V gene are MNHEY and SVGAGI. The CDR3 DNA sequence: TGTGCCAGCAGTTATTGGGGGCCGCCCAACACTGAAGCTTTCTTT. Translating gives CASSYWGPPNTEAFF.

This rearrangement joins TRBV2 to TRBJ2-2, with D tentatively TRBD2 (5 bases). V lost 4 bases and J lost 1, with 10 bases in between. CDR1 is SNHLY and CDR2 is FYNNEI in the germline V gene. The CDR3 extends over 15 amino acids. The CDR3 is CASSGSGVNTGELFF. DNA of the CDR3: TGTGCCAGCAGTGGCAGCGGAGTGAACACCGGGGAGCTGTTTTTT.

The sample holds a few counts of this clone. The chain carries TRBV4-1 and TRBJ2-1, with 9 bases lining up with TRBD2. The ends lost 8 bases at V and 8 bases at J; junction bases unmatched: 7. Per germline, CDR1 MGHRA and CDR2 YSYEKL. This CDR3 is 13 amino acids long. The CDR3 DNA sequence: TGCGCCAGCGCGGGAGGGGGTCGGGATGAGCAGTTCTTC. As protein: CASAGGGRDEQFF.

This sequence joins TRBV7-2 and TRBJ2-7; 11 bases agree with TRBD1. The ends lost 5 bases at V and 0 bases at J; junction bases unmatched: 3. This CDR3 is built from 15 residues. The germline V gene has CDR1 SGHTA and CDR2 FQGNSA. Here the CDR3 DNA reads TGTGCCAGCAGCCCGGGACAGGGGGGCTCCTACGAGCAGTACTTC. This sequence encodes CASSPGQGGSYEQYF.

This clone appeared once. The chain employs TRBV7-3 and TRBJ2-3; 12 nucleotides align to TRBD2. J lost 6 bases, V lost 5 bases, and 9 bases had no gene match. This CDR3 is 16 amino acids long. Germline assignment: CDR1 SGHTA and CDR2 FQGTGA. The CDR3 coding sequence is TGTGCCAGCAGCAGACAGGGACTAGCGGGCCTGGATACGCAGTATTTT. It encodes CASSRQGLAGLDTQYF.

The chain joins TRBV2 to TRBJ1-1; D call uncertain. Deletions cut 8 bases from V and 1 base from J, with 8 bases between. This CDR3 contains 12 residues. Germline CDR1 reads SNHLY; CDR2 reads FYNNEI. The CDR3 spells CASGQANTEAFF. The CDR3 DNA reads TGTGCCAGCGGGCAGGCGAACACTGAAGCTTTCTTT.

This rearrangement joins TRBV9 to TRBJ2-3, with 7 bases that match TRBD2. The junction had 4 bases not matched to a gene; V was cut back by 0 bases and J by 6 bases. The CDR3 covers 14 residues. Germline V gene lookup returns CDR1 SGDLS and CDR2 YYNGEE. This chain's CDR3 is CASSVERGGDTQYF. The CDR3 DNA is TGTGCCAGCAGCGTAGAGCGGGGTGGGGATACGCAGTATTTT.